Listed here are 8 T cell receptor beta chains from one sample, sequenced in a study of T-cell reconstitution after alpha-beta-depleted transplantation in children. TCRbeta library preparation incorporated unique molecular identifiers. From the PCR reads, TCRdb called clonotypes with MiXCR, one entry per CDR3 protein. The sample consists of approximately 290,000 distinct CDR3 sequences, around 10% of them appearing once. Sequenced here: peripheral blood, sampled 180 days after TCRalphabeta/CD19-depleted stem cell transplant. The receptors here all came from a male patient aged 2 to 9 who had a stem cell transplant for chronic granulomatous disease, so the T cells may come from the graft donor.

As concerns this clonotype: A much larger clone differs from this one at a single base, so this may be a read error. The CDR3 DNA follows: TGCGCCAGCAGCTTGTTAGGGACCGACGGGAATCCACCCCTCCACTTT. It codes for CASSLLGTDGNPPLHF. The chain carries TRBV5-1 and TRBJ1-6; D is possibly TRBD1 (5 bases). This CDR3 is 16 amino acids long. V lost 1 base and J lost 11, with 19 bases in between. Germline V gives CDR1 SGHRS, CDR2 YFSETQ.

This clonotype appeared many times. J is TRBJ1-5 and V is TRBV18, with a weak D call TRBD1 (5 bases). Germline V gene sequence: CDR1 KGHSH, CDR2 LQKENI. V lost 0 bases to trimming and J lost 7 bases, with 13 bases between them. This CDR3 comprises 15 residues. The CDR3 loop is CASSPPGGGHQPQHF. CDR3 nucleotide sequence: TGTGCCAGCTCACCACCGGGTGGGGGTCACCAGCCCCAGCATTTT.

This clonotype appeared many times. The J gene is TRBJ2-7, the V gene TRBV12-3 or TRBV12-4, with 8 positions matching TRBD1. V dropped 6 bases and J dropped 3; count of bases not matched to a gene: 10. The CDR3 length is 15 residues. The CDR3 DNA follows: TGTGCCAGCAGCCACCCCGGACAGGGAAACTACGAGCAGTACTTC. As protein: CASSHPGQGNYEQYF.

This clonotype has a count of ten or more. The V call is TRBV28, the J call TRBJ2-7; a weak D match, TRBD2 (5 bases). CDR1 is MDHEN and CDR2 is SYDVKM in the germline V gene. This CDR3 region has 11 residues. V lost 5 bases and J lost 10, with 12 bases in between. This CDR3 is CASSSVGVQYF. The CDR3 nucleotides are TGTGCCAGCAGTAGTGTCGGGGTTCAGTACTTC.

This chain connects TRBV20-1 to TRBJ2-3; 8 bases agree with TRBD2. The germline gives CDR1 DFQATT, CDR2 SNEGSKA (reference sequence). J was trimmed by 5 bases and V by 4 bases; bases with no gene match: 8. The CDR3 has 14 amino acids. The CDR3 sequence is CSATVGGGLDTQYF. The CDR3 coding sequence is TGCAGTGCTACAGTGGGCGGGGGGTTAGATACGCAGTATTTT.

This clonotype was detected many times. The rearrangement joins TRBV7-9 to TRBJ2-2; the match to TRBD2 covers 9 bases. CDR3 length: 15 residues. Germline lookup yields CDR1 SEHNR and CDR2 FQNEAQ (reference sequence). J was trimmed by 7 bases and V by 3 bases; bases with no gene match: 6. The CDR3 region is CASSFKREAFGELFF. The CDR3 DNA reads TGTGCCAGCAGCTTTAAGCGGGAGGCGTTCGGGGAGCTGTTTTTT.

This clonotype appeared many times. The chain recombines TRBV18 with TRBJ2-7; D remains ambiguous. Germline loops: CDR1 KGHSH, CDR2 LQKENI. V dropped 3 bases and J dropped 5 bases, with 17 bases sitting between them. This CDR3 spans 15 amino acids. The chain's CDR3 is CASSPMGASMDEQYF. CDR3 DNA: TGTGCCAGCTCACCGATGGGCGCGTCCATGGACGAGCAGTACTTC.

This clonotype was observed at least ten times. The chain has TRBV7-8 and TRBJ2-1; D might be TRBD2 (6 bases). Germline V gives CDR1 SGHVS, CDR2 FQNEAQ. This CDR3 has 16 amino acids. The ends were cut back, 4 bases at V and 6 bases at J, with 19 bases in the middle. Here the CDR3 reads CASSSPLSGASNEQFF. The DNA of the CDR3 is TGTGCCAGCAGCTCCCCTCTGTCGGGAGCTAGCAATGAGCAGTTCTTC.